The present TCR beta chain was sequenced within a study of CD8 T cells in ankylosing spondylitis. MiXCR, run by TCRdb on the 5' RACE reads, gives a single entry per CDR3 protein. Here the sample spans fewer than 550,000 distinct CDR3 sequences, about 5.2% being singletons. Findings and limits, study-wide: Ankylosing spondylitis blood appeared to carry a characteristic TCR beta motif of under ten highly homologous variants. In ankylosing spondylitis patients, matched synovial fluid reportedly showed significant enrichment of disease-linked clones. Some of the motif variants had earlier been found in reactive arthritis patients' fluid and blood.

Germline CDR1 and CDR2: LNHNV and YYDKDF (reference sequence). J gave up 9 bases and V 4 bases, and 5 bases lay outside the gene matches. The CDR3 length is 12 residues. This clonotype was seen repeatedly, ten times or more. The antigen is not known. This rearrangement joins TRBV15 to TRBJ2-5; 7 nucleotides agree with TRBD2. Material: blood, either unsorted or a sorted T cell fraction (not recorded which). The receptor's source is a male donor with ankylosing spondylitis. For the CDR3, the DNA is TGTGCCACCAGCAACTGGGGGGGAGCCCAGTACTTC. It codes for CATSNWGGAQYF.